The following is a TCR beta chain sequence with its context. Its antigen is not known. The sample originates from a study of cytomegalovirus exposure and HLA in healthy donors. Study observations and caveats: Several of the most significant clusters appeared, in a later analysis, to be linked to common viral pathogens. Sequencing artifact likely explains a cluster of highly shared sequence variants.

60 Vbeta and 13 Jbeta primers were used in PCR. TCRdb keeps only in-frame clones here, not all; method: immunoSEQ multiplex PCR. This table has 150,000 to 200,000 clones, 55% to 75% appearing once. The CDR3 is 14 residues long. With 3 bases removed from V and 1 base from J, the gap between germline ends came to 9 bases. Germline CDR1 reads SGDLS; CDR2 reads YYNGEE. The receptor comes from a human donor in good health. The chain is built from TRBV9 and TRBJ2-3; no clear D gene. The specimen sequenced was PBMCs. The CDR3 protein is CASSAKTRTDTQYF. The CDR3, as DNA: TGTGCCAGCAGCGCCAAGACTCGCACAGATACGCAGTATTTT.